This T cell receptor (beta chain) appears in the sequencing data of a study of cytomegalovirus exposure and HLA in healthy donors. Whole-study results and caveats: The study put 150 to 200 TCR beta chains on its list as cytomegalovirus-associated. A later analysis found first-cohort TCR clusters tended to co-occur in the 130 or so validation repertoires. Most observed TCR sequences were rare, whereas some public TCRs were detected in many donors.

Turning to this clone: The antigen is undetermined.

Losses at the gene ends were 3 bases for V and 6 bases for J; bases not matched to a gene: 7. From germline, CDR1 is KGHSH and CDR2 LQKENI. The CDR3 is 14 amino acids. The table came from immunoSEQ multiplex PCR; TCRdb's copy has only in-frame clones and leaves some out. In the table there are about 150,000 clones, around 90% of which are singletons. The chain employs TRBV18 and TRBJ2-7; 8 bases fit TRBD2. The sequence was collected from a man aged 18 to 29 in good health and CMV-seronegative. Sequenced material: PBMCs. CDR3 in amino acids: CASSPTAGGSEQYF. CDR3 in DNA: TGTGCCAGCTCACCCACTGCGGGGGGCAGCGAGCAGTACTTC.